This T cell receptor (beta chain) was sequenced for a study of blood T cell repertoires in COVID-19. The CDR3 is 16 amino acids. CDR1 is SGDLS, CDR2 YYNGEE, per germline. Trimming took 0 bases from V and 8 from J; bases not matched to a gene: 10. This clone was seen a few times. Generated by immunoSEQ multiplex PCR, the TCRdb table keeps only in-frame clones and is missing some. The table shows fewer than 200,000 clones, with about 85% occurring only once. This chain connects TRBV9 to TRBJ1-2; 10 bases map to TRBD1. The sample consisted of peripheral blood. The sequence was collected from a man in his fifties or sixties who had recovered from COVID-19. DNA of the CDR3: TGTGCCAGCAGCGTAGGGCGATGGGACAGGGGTAAGGGCTACACCTTC. Amino acid sequence: CASSVGRWDRGKGYTF.